Each of the 30 T cell receptor beta chains below was sequenced from the same sample in a study of T cell responses to AZD1222 COVID-19 vaccine. Assay used: immunoSEQ multiplex PCR; TCRdb lists only in-frame clones, some missing. The sample contains 85,000 to 95,000 clones, 89% of which appear only once. The specimen was peripheral blood, collected 28 days after the second AZD1222 dose. Receptors originate from an adult who received the AZD1222 COVID-19 vaccine.

The rearrangement joins TRBV5-4 to TRBJ2-5; 8 bases agree with TRBD1. Losses at the gene ends were 6 bases for V and 4 bases for J; bases not matched to a gene: 8. The CDR3 loop spans 14 amino acids. The germline CDR1 and CDR2 sequences are SGHNT and YYREEE (reference sequence). CDR3 DNA sequence: TGTGCCAGCATGGCGGGACAGGCTAGAGAGACCCAGTACTTC. It yields the protein CASMAGQARETQYF.

V usage is TRBV7-2 and J usage is TRBJ2-7; 8 nucleotides align to TRBD2. CDR1 and CDR2 (germline): SGHTA, FQGNSA. J gave up 2 bases and V 4 bases, and 10 bases lay outside the gene matches. The CDR3 is 16 residues long. The CDR3, as DNA: TGTGCCAGCAGCTCGCGAGCGGGGGCCAGGACCTACGAGCAGTACTTC. Translating it yields CASSSRAGARTYEQYF. Using reference TRBV7-2 and TRBJ2-7 for the parts outside the CDR3, the full variable domain is GAGVSQSPSNKVTEKGKDVELRCDPISGHTALYWYRQSLGQGLEFLIYFQGNSAPDKSGLPSDRFSAERTGGSVSTLTIQRTQQEDSAVYLCASSSRAGARTYEQYFGPGTRLTVT.

J is TRBJ1-2 and V is TRBV7-9; D is unclear. This CDR3 spans 13 amino acids. Germline V gene data show CDR1 as SEHNR and CDR2 as FQNEAQ (reference sequence). V was trimmed by 5 bases and J by 6 bases, leaving 13 bases between them. The CDR3 nucleotides are TGTGCCAGCAGCCAGCGGAATCTAAATGGCTACACCTTC. Translated, it gives CASSQRNLNGYTF.

The chain combines TRBV10-1 with TRBJ1-2, with a possible D match to TRBD1 (6 bases). Germline V gene sequence: CDR1 WNHNN, CDR2 SYGVQD (reference sequence). This CDR3 region has 16 residues. Trimming stripped 4 bases from V and 8 bases from J, with 23 bases between. This CDR3 reads CASSVLKEGGRMGYTF. CDR3 in DNA: TGCGCCAGCAGTGTCCTTAAGGAAGGGGGGCGGATGGGCTACACCTTC.

V gene TRBV27 combines with J gene TRBJ1-2; 8 bases are shared with TRBD1. Germline loops: CDR1 MNHEY, CDR2 SMNVEV (reference sequence). The CDR3 is made up of 14 amino acids. Losses at the gene ends were 4 bases for V and 8 bases for J; bases not matched to a gene: 9. The CDR3 DNA reads as TGTGCCAGCAGTTCGGCGGGACAGGCAAGGGGCTACACCTTC. This gives the protein CASSSAGQARGYTF.

The chain has TRBV19 and TRBJ1-2, with D tentatively TRBD1 (6 bases). This CDR3 comprises 12 residues. The V end lost 7 bases, the J end lost 5 bases, and 11 bases lay between the germline ends. CDR1 is LNHDA, CDR2 SQIVND, per germline (reference sequence). The CDR3 here is CASTDSEYGYTF. As DNA, the CDR3 is TGTGCCAGTACGGACAGTGAATATGGCTACACCTTC.

CDR3 nucleotide sequence: TGTGCCAGCACCGGGACAGTTTATCAGCCCCAGCATTTT. It translates to CASTGTVYQPQHF. The chain couples TRBV6-5 to TRBJ1-5, with 7 positions matching TRBD1. This CDR3 is 13 amino acids long. Trimming cost V 7 bases and J 5 bases; bases outside gene matches: 5. Germline CDR1 MNHEY, CDR2 SVGAGI.

This clone was detected a few times. The chain recombines TRBV10-3 with TRBJ2-3, with D tentatively TRBD2 (5 bases). This CDR3 contains 15 residues. V gave up 6 bases and J gave up 2 bases, with 15 bases separating them. Germline CDR1 reads ENHRY; CDR2 reads SYGVKD. The CDR3 bases are TGTGCCATCAGGGCTAGCCTTATCTACACAGATACGCAGTATTTT. Translation gives CAIRASLIYTDTQYF.

The chain recombines TRBV28 with TRBJ2-7; 7 bases match TRBD1. CDR1 and CDR2 (germline): MDHEN, SYDVKM. The trim removed 6 bases at V and 2 bases at J, leaving 13 bases unmatched. The CDR3 extends over 16 amino acids. The CDR3 DNA reads TGTGCCAGCAGGTCAACCGGGACAGTCGAGCCCTACGAGCAGTACTTC. Residues: CASRSTGTVEPYEQYF. Drawing the rest from reference TRBV28 and TRBJ2-7, the complete variable domain is DVKVTQSSRYLVKRTGEKVFLECVQDMDHENMFWYRQDPGLGLRLIYFSYDVKMKEKGDIPEGYSVSREKKERFSLILESASTNQTSMYLCASRSTGTVEPYEQYFGPGTRLTVT.

By share, this clone ranks as medium-sized (0.01 to 0.1%). The chain couples TRBV7-8 to TRBJ2-5; 13 nucleotides align to TRBD2. V dropped 3 bases and J dropped 4; count of bases not matched to a gene: 5. The germline V gene has CDR1 SGHVS and CDR2 FQNEAQ. The CDR3 covers 16 residues. CDR3 protein: CASSFRTSGGGETQYF. Here the CDR3 DNA reads TGTGCCAGCAGCTTCCGGACTAGCGGGGGCGGAGAGACCCAGTACTTC.

This rearrangement joins TRBV5-1 to TRBJ1-4, with D perhaps matching TRBD1 (5 bases). The germline V and J ends were trimmed by 4 bases and 4 bases, with 17 bases remaining between them. In germline, CDR1 is SGHRS, CDR2 YFSETQ. This CDR3 comprises 16 residues. The CDR3 DNA is TGCGCCAGCAGCCAAACGGGACCCTACGTTAATGAAAAACTGTTTTTT. This encodes CASSQTGPYVNEKLFF.

The chain is built from TRBV4-3 and TRBJ1-4, with D possibly matching TRBD1 (5 bases). Germline V gene data show CDR1 as LGHNA and CDR2 as YSLEER. Trimming stripped 4 bases from V and 11 bases from J, with 14 bases between. The CDR3 is 13 residues long. CDR3 loop: CASSPDLGAKLFF. CDR3 nucleotide sequence: TGCGCCAGCAGCCCGGACCTCGGGGCTAAACTGTTTTTT.

The CDR3 DNA follows: TGTGCCAGCAGTTTAGGGAGGATCACTGAAGCTTTCTTT. It yields the protein CASSLGRITEAFF. The chain links TRBV12-3 or TRBV12-4 to TRBJ1-1; D remains unclear. The CDR3 extends over 13 amino acids. Trimming took off 1 base at V and 4 bases at J, with 7 bases between the two ends.

The V gene is TRBV3-1 (or the pseudogene TRBV3-2), the J gene TRBJ2-1; maybe TRBD2 (6 bases). CDR1 is LGHDT, CDR2 YNNKEL, per germline (reference sequence). V was clipped by 1 base and J by 4 bases, with 8 bases between them. The CDR3 runs 14 residues. The CDR3 sequence: CASSQGGTYNEQFF. The CDR3 region has the DNA TGTGCCAGCAGCCAAGGGGGGACTTACAATGAGCAGTTCTTC.

The DNA of the CDR3 is TGTGCCTGGAGTCCCGGACAGGGCGCCTACGAGCAGTACTTC. The encoded protein is CAWSPGQGAYEQYF. This rearrangement joins TRBV30 to TRBJ2-7; 8 nucleotides match TRBD1. The J segment lost 2 bases and the V segment lost 2 bases, leaving 5 bases of the junction unmatched. This CDR3 comprises 14 residues. The germline gives CDR1 GTSNPN, CDR2 SVGIG (reference sequence).

The V gene is TRBV7-3, the J gene TRBJ2-7; D possibly corresponds to TRBD1 (5 bases). The germline V gene has CDR1 SGHTA and CDR2 FQGTGA. CDR3 length: 14 amino acids. Trimming removed 5 bases at V and 0 bases at J, with 11 bases between. The CDR3 is CASSPDRYSYEQYF. The CDR3 nucleotides read TGTGCCAGCAGCCCAGACAGATACTCCTACGAGCAGTACTTC. Using reference TRBV7-3 and TRBJ2-7 for the parts outside the CDR3, the full variable domain is GAGVSQTPSNKVTEKGKYVELRCDPISGHTALYWYRQSLGQGPEFLIYFQGTGAADDSGLPNDRFFAVRPEGSVSTLKIQRTERGDSAVYLCASSPDRYSYEQYFGPGTRLTVT.

The genes are TRBV12-5 and TRBJ1-1, with 10 positions matching TRBD1. The CDR3 consists of 14 residues. V lost 6 bases, J lost 7 bases, and 8 bases stayed unmatched. The V gene's germline CDR1 is LGHNT and CDR2 FRNRAP. The CDR3 DNA reads as TGTGCTAGTGGCCTGGACAGGGGGATGCGTGAAGCTTTCTTT. It is translated as CASGLDRGMREAFF.

This chain uses TRBV4-3 with TRBJ2-1; D might be TRBD2 (6 bases). Germline loops: CDR1 LGHNA, CDR2 YSLEER. The CDR3 length is 17 residues. Trimming removed 3 bases from V and 1 base from J, with 16 bases in between. For the CDR3, the DNA is TGCGCCAGCAGCCATTGGACTGGGGCGGGGTCCTACAATGAGCAGTTCTTC. It encodes CASSHWTGAGSYNEQFF.

The chain combines TRBV4-3 with TRBJ2-2; a possible D gene is TRBD1 (6 bases). The CDR3 loop spans 17 amino acids. Germline lookup yields CDR1 LGHNA and CDR2 YSLEER. The germline V and J ends were trimmed by 3 bases and 5 bases, with 19 bases remaining between them. The CDR3 DNA reads as TGCGCCAGCAGCCATCCAGGGGTGGGGGAAGGGACCGGGGAGCTGTTTTTT. This codes for CASSHPGVGEGTGELFF.

The V and J genes are TRBV7-8 and TRBJ2-7; 7 bases agree with TRBD1. V was clipped by 5 bases and J by 2 bases; unmatched bases: 3. The CDR3 extends over 13 amino acids. From germline, CDR1 is SGHVS and CDR2 FQNEAQ. This CDR3 reads CASSRDRAYEQYF. The DNA for the CDR3 is TGTGCCAGCAGCCGGGACAGAGCCTACGAGCAGTACTTC.

The chain joins TRBV14 to TRBJ2-1, with TRBD1 matching 9 bases. Germline trimming cut 4 bases from V and 7 bases from J; bases unmatched to any gene: 8. The CDR3 has 15 residues. In germline, CDR1 is SGHDN, CDR2 FVKESK. CDR3 DNA: TGTGCCAGCAGCCCGGGGACAGGGTTCTATAATGAGCAGTTCTTC. This gives the protein CASSPGTGFYNEQFF.

The V and J genes are TRBV28 and TRBJ2-1, with D maybe TRBD2 (5 bases). Germline CDR1 MDHEN, CDR2 SYDVKM. Trimming left V 10 bases short and J 0 bases short, with 13 bases between. The CDR3 is made up of 14 amino acids. This chain's CDR3 is CATLAPSSYNEQFF. As DNA, the CDR3 is TGTGCCACCCTAGCCCCGAGCTCCTACAATGAGCAGTTCTTC. The whole variable domain, remainder taken from reference TRBV28 and TRBJ2-1, is DVKVTQSSRYLVKRTGEKVFLECVQDMDHENMFWYRQDPGLGLRLIYFSYDVKMKEKGDIPEGYSVSREKKERFSLILESASTNQTSMYLCATLAPSSYNEQFFGPGTRLTVL.

This chain connects TRBV14 to TRBJ2-5, with D perhaps given as TRBD1 or TRBD2 (5 bases each). The CDR3 is made up of 16 amino acids. Germline V CDR1 and CDR2: SGHDN, FVKESK. Deletions cut 3 bases from V and 5 bases from J, with 19 bases between. CDR3 nucleotides: TGTGCCAGCAGCCAGGGGGTAGCGCCCTGGGGGGAGACCCAGTACTTC. It encodes CASSQGVAPWGETQYF.

The V call is TRBV18, the J call TRBJ1-5; possibly TRBD1 for D (5 bases). CDR1 is KGHSH, CDR2 LQKENI, per germline. V dropped 6 bases and J dropped 0 bases, with 9 bases sitting between them. The CDR3 totals 14 residues. Here the CDR3 reads CASSAGDSNQPQHF. CDR3 nucleotide sequence: TGTGCCAGCTCTGCGGGGGATAGCAATCAGCCCCAGCATTTT.

The chain is built from TRBV27 and TRBJ2-2; perhaps TRBD1 as D (6 bases). The CDR3 contains 15 residues. Between the trimmed V and J ends, which lost 7 bases and 6 bases, there was a span of 18 bases. Germline lookup yields CDR1 MNHEY and CDR2 SMNVEV (reference sequence). The CDR3 reads CASIPTGHRAGELFF. CDR3 nucleotides: TGTGCCAGCATCCCGACGGGACACCGGGCCGGGGAGCTGTTTTTT.

The chain joins TRBV6-5 to TRBJ2-1, with TRBD2 matching 8 bases. The CDR3 consists of 16 residues. Germline V lookup: CDR1 MNHEY, CDR2 SVGAGI. V lost 4 bases to trimming and J lost 0 bases; unmatched junction nucleotides: 5. This CDR3 is CASSLAGGSSYNEQFF. In nucleotides, the CDR3 is TGTGCCAGCAGTTTGGCGGGGGGAAGCTCCTACAATGAGCAGTTCTTC.

This chain joins TRBV5-8 and TRBJ2-1; D is perhaps TRBD2 (6 bases). The CDR3 extends over 15 amino acids. Trimming stripped 4 bases from V and 2 bases from J, with 13 bases between. Germline lookup yields CDR1 SGHTS and CDR2 YDEGEE. CDR3 protein: CASSQGTATYNEQFF. The DNA of the CDR3 is TGTGCCAGCAGCCAAGGGACTGCAACCTACAATGAGCAGTTCTTC.

The chain combines TRBV4-2 with TRBJ1-2, with 7 bases aligning to TRBD1. The CDR3 totals 15 residues. CDR1 and CDR2 from the germline V gene are LGHNA and YNFKEQ. V was pared by 4 bases and J by 4 bases, with 9 bases of the junction left unmatched. The CDR3 sequence: CASSRPGTVLYGYTF. CDR3 sequence (DNA): TGTGCCAGCAGCCGACCCGGGACAGTTCTCTATGGCTACACCTTC.

The chain joins TRBV6-5 to TRBJ1-1; possibly TRBD1 for D (6 bases). From germline, CDR1 is MNHEY and CDR2 SVGAGI. Deletions cut 0 bases from V and 4 bases from J, with 12 bases between. The CDR3 length is 15 residues. CDR3 DNA sequence: TGTGCCAGCAGTTACTCTGGGGGCGGCGGCACTGAAGCTTTCTTT. Translation: CASSYSGGGGTEAFF.

The chain couples TRBV5-6 to TRBJ1-6; TRBD1 agrees at 7 bases. The CDR3 contains 14 residues. CDR1 and CDR2 (germline): SGHDT, YYEEEE. The ends lost 6 bases at V and 7 bases at J; junction bases unmatched: 7. This CDR3 reads CASNRDSTNSPLHF. The CDR3 nucleotides read TGTGCCAGCAACCGGGACAGTACCAATTCACCCCTCCACTTT.